The rows below give T cell receptor beta chains drawn from one sample of a study of early T cells in non-severe SARS-CoV-2 infection. TCRdb reanalysed the 5' RACE reads using MiXCR and keeps one entry per CDR3 protein. The sample contains 30,000 to 40,000 distinct CDR3 sequences, about 5% of which appear only once. Sequencing used whole blood. The source of these receptors is an adult who was a healthcare worker with PCR-confirmed SARS-CoV-2 infection or an uninfected control (not recorded which). Both conserved end residues are part of each CDR3. The D gene is left open where the match is weak. The size of a clone is reported for some rows only, either as once, few or many, or as a class for expanded clones.

d_gene	abundance	v_gene	j_gene	CDR3aa	CDR3nt
NA	many	TRBV20-1	TRBJ2-7	CSARKDNTYEQYF	TGCAGTGCTAGGAAGGACAACACCTACGAGCAGTACTTC
NA	few	TRBV7-9	TRBJ1-1	CASSPDKNTEAFF	TGTGCCAGCAGTCCGGACAAGAACACTGAAGCTTTCTTT
TRBD1	NA	TRBV5-4	TRBJ1-1	CASRVDRGRFTEAFF	TGTGCCAGCAGAGTGGACAGGGGGCGGTTCACTGAAGCTTTCTTT
NA	NA	TRBV2	TRBJ2-4	CASSSRGKNIQYF	TGTGCCAGCAGTTCAAGGGGCAAAAACATTCAGTACTTC
NA	few	TRBV3-1	TRBJ1-2	CASSQDRGGSGYTF	TGTGCCAGCAGCCAAGACAGGGGCGGCTCTGGCTACACCTTC
NA	few	TRBV9	TRBJ2-7	CASSPAGRGYEQYF	TGTGCCAGCAGTCCAGCGGGCAGGGGATACGAGCAGTACTTC
NA	many	TRBV20-1	TRBJ2-7	CSARTQRGVAYEQYF	TGCAGTGCTAGAACGCAGAGGGGGGTAGCCTACGAGCAGTACTTC
NA	many	TRBV20-1	TRBJ2-5	CSARVSRAQETQYF	TGCAGTGCTAGAGTTAGTAGGGCTCAAGAGACCCAGTACTTC
TRBD2	many	TRBV7-6	TRBJ2-2	CASSLAFGLARNTGELFF	TGTGCCAGCAGCTTAGCTTTTGGACTAGCGAGGAACACCGGGGAGCTGTTTTTT
TRBD2	many	TRBV5-4	TRBJ2-3	CASSPGLAGRTSTDTQYF	TGTGCCAGCAGCCCGGGACTAGCGGGTCGTACTAGCACAGATACGCAGTATTTT
NA	many	TRBV7-3	TRBJ1-1	CASSRKWDTEAFF	TGTGCCAGCAGCCGAAAGTGGGACACTGAAGCTTTCTTT
NA	NA	TRBV5-1	TRBJ2-2	CASSLEVSGELFF	TGCGCCAGCAGCTTGGAGGTTTCCGGGGAGCTGTTTTTT
NA	few	TRBV3-1	TRBJ2-3	CASSQWGGGVTDTQYF	TGTGCCAGCAGCCAGTGGGGCGGAGGGGTCACAGATACGCAGTATTTT
NA	few	TRBV7-9	TRBJ2-3	CASSRAPGQGTDTQYF	TGTGCCAGCAGCCGCGCACCGGGACAAGGGACAGATACGCAGTATTTT
NA	many	TRBV6-1	TRBJ1-3	CASSADRGAFGNTIYF	TGTGCCAGCAGTGCCGACAGAGGTGCCTTTGGAAACACCATATATTTT
NA	NA	TRBV5-1	TRBJ2-6	CASSATAGANVLTF	TGCGCCAGCAGCGCGACTGCTGGGGCCAACGTCCTGACTTTC
NA	many	TRBV20-1	TRBJ2-1	CRIPRVSQGHNEQFF	TGCAGAATTCCCCGGGTGTCTCAGGGGCACAATGAGCAGTTCTTC
NA	many	TRBV4-1	TRBJ1-5	CASSQENSLVNQPQHF	TGCGCCAGCAGCCAAGAGAACAGTCTGGTTAATCAGCCCCAGCATTTT
NA	many	TRBV30	TRBJ1-2	CAWDEALNYGYTF	TGTGCCTGGGATGAGGCCCTTAACTATGGCTACACCTTC
NA	NA	TRBV6-5	TRBJ1-1	CASSYSPGQGTFF	TGTGCCAGCAGTTACTCACCGGGCCAAGGAACTTTCTTT
NA	many	TRBV12-3/TRBV12-4	TRBJ1-2	CASSRDGRNYGYTF	TGTGCCAGCAGCCGTGACGGACGGAACTATGGCTACACCTTC
NA	many	TRBV18	TRBJ2-1	CASSRGGLYNEQFF	TGTGCCAGCTCACGGGGCGGACTCTACAATGAGCAGTTCTTC
TRBD1	many	TRBV7-8	TRBJ1-6	CASSSGGMGSPLHF	TGTGCCAGCAGCTCAGGGGGGATGGGATCACCCCTCCACTTT
NA	many	TRBV30	TRBJ1-2	CAYRDIKFYGYTF	TGTGCCTACCGGGACATAAAATTCTATGGCTACACCTTC
NA	NA	TRBV4-1	TRBJ2-5	CASSQGMGRETQYF	TGCGCCAGCAGCCAAGGCATGGGCCGGGAGACCCAGTACTTC
NA	NA	TRBV15	TRBJ2-7	CATSILSSYEQYF	TGTGCCACCAGCATTTTGAGCTCCTACGAGCAGTACTTC
NA	many	TRBV12-3/TRBV12-4	TRBJ1-2	CASSFGTNYGYTF	TGTGCCAGCAGTTTCGGCACCAACTATGGCTACACCTTC
NA	NA	TRBV9	TRBJ1-2	CASSVGDGPYGYTF	TGTGCCAGCAGCGTAGGGGACGGCCCCTATGGCTACACCTTC
TRBD2	NA	TRBV4-1	TRBJ2-7	CASSQVWASGPPAYEQYF	TGCGCCAGCAGCCAAGTTTGGGCTAGCGGGCCTCCAGCTTACGAGCAGTACTTC
NA	many	TRBV12-3/TRBV12-4	TRBJ1-2	CASSLANWIEGSGYTF	TGTGCCAGCAGTTTAGCGAACTGGATAGAGGGGTCCGGCTACACCTTC
NA	many	TRBV20-1	TRBJ2-7	CSARIQDGTSYEQYF	TGCAGTGCTAGAATCCAGGACGGGACGTCCTACGAGCAGTACTTC
NA	medium-sized	TRBV3-1	TRBJ2-3	CASRGAPGDTQYF	TGTGCCAGCAGAGGAGCCCCAGGAGATACGCAGTATTTT
NA	many	TRBV20-1	TRBJ2-7	CSASGVTYEQYF	TGCAGTGCTAGCGGGGTCACCTACGAGCAGTACTTC
NA	many	TRBV6-6	TRBJ1-1	CASSFSAMNTEAFF	TGTGCCAGCAGTTTTTCAGCCATGAACACTGAAGCTTTCTTT
NA	few	TRBV5-1	TRBJ1-6	CASSPNRASYNSPLHF	TGCGCCAGCAGCCCAAACCGGGCCTCCTATAATTCACCCCTCCACTTT
TRBD2	many	TRBV7-2	TRBJ2-5	CASSGVAGGLETQYF	TGTGCCAGCAGCGGAGTAGCGGGGGGGCTCGAGACCCAGTACTTC
NA	few	TRBV6-6	TRBJ2-2	CASSPASTGELFF	TGTGCCAGCAGTCCCGCTAGCACCGGGGAGCTGTTTTTT
NA	NA	TRBV3-1	TRBJ1-4	CASSQGGYEKLFF	TGTGCCAGCAGCCAAGGAGGCTATGAAAAACTGTTTTTT
NA	many	TRBV6-1	TRBJ2-5	CASRDQGFRTQYF	TGTGCCAGCAGGGATCAGGGTTTTCGGACCCAGTACTTC
TRBD2	many	TRBV5-4	TRBJ2-5	CASSLPSGGAETQYF	TGTGCCAGCAGCTTGCCTAGCGGGGGGGCGGAGACCCAGTACTTC
NA	many	TRBV20-1	TRBJ1-6	CSAAPLQSYNSPLHF	TGCAGTGCTGCCCCTCTCCAATCCTATAATTCACCCCTCCACTTT
NA	many	TRBV7-2	TRBJ1-6	CASRVRIGLSPLHF	TGTGCCAGCAGGGTCCGGATAGGGCTGTCACCCCTCCACTTT
TRBD1	many	TRBV6-1	TRBJ1-6	CASSEAGTGGWNSPLHF	TGTGCCAGCAGTGAAGCCGGGACAGGGGGTTGGAATTCACCCCTCCACTTT